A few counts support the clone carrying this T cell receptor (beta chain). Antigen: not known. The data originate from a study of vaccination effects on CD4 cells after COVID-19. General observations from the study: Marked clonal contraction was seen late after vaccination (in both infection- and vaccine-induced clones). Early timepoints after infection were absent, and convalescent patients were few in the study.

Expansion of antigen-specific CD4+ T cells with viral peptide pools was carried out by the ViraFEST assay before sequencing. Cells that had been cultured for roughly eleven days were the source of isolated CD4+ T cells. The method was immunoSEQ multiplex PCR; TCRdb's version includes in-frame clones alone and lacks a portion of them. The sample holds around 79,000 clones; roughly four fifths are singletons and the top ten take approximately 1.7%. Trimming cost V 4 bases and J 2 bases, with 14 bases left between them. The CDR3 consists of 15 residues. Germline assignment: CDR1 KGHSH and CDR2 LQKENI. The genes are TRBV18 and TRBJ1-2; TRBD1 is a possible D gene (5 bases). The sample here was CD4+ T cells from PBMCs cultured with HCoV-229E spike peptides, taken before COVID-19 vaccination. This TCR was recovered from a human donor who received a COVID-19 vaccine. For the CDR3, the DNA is TGTGCCAGCTCACGCGACAGAGTTGAAAACTATGGCTACACCTTC. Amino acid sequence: CASSRDRVENYGYTF.